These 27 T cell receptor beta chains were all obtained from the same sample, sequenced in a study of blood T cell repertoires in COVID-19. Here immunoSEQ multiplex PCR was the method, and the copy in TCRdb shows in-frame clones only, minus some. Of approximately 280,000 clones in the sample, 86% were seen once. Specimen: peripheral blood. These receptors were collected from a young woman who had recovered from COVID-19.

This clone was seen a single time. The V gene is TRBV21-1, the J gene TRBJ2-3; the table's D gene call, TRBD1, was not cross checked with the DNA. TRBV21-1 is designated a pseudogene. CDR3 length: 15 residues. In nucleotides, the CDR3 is TGTGCCACCCCCGAGGATACAGGGATCACAGATACGCAGTATTTT. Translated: CATPEDTGITDTQYF.

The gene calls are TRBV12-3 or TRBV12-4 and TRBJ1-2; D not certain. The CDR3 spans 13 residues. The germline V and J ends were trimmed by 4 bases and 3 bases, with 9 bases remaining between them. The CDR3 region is CASSWQADYGYTF. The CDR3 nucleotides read TGTGCCAGCAGTTGGCAGGCCGACTATGGCTACACCTTC.

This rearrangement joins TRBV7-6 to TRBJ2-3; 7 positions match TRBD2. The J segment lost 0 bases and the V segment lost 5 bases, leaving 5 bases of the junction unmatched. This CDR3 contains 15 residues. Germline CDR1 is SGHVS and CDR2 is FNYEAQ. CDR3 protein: CASSQMRESTDTQYF. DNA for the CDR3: TGTGCCAGCAGCCAGATGCGGGAGAGCACAGATACGCAGTATTTT.

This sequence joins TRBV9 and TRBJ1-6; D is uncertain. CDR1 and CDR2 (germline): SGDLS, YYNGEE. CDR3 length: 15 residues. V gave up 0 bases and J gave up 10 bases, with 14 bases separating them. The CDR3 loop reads CASSVGGGLGSPLHF. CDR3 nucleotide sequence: TGTGCCAGCAGCGTAGGCGGCGGACTAGGATCACCCCTCCACTTT.

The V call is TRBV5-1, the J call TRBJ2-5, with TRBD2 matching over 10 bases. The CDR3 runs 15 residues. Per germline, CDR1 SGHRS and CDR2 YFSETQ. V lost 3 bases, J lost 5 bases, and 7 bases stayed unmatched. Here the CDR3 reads CASSSQLAGHETQYF. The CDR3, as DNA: TGCGCCAGCAGCTCCCAACTAGCGGGACACGAGACCCAGTACTTC.

CDR3 residues: CASSPRGGWVGELFF. CDR3 nucleotides: TGTGCCAGCAGCCCGCGGGGGGGCTGGGTCGGGGAGCTGTTTTTT. J is TRBJ2-2 and V is TRBV7-2, with TRBD2 matching 9 bases. V lost 5 bases and J lost 7; bases outside the gene matches: 8. Germline V gene sequence: CDR1 SGHTA, CDR2 FQGNSA. The CDR3 is 15 amino acids.

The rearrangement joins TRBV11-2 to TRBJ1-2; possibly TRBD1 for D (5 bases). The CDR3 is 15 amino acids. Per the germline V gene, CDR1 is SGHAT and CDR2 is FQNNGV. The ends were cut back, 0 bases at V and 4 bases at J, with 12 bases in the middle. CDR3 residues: CASSLDQNQGYGYTF. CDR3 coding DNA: TGTGCCAGCAGCTTAGATCAGAATCAGGGCTATGGCTACACCTTC. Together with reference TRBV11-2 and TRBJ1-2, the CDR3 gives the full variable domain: EAGVAQSPRYKIIEKRQSVAFWCNPISGHATLYWYQQILGQGPKLLIQFQNNGVVDDSQLPKDRFSAERLKGVDSTLKIQPAKLEDSAVYLCASSLDQNQGYGYTFGSGTRLTVV.

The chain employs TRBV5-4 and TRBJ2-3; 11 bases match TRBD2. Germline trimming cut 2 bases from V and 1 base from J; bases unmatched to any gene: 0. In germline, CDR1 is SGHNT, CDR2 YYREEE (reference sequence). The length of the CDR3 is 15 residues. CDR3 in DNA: TGTGCCAGCAGCTTACTAGCGGGGGGCACAGATACGCAGTATTTT. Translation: CASSLLAGGTDTQYF.

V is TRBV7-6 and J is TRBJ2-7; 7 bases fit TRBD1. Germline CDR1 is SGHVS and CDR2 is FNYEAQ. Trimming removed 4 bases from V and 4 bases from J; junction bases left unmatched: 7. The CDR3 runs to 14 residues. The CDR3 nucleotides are TGTGCCAGCAGCTCGTCGGGACAGTCGTACGAGCAGTACTTC. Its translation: CASSSSGQSYEQYF.

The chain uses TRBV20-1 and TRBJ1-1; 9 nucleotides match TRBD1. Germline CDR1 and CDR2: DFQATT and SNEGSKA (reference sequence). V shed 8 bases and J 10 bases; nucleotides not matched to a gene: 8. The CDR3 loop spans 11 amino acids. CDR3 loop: CSPRTGAGAFF. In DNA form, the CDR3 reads TGCAGTCCCCGGACAGGGGCGGGAGCTTTCTTT.

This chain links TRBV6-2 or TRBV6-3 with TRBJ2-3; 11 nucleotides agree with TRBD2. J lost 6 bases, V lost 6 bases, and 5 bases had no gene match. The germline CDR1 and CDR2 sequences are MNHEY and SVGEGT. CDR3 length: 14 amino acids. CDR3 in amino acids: CASSQRLAGDTQYF. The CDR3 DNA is TGTGCCAGCAGCCAACGACTAGCGGGGGATACGCAGTATTTT.

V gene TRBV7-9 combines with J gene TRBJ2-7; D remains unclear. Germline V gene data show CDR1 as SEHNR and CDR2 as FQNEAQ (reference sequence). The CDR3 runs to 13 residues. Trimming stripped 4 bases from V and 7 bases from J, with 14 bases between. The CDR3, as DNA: TGTGCCAGCAGCTCCCCCCCATTTCAGGAGCAGTACTTC. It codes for CASSSPPFQEQYF.

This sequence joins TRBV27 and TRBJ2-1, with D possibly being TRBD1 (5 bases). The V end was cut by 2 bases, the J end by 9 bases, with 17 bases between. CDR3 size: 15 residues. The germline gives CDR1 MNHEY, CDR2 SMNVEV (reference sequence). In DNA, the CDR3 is TGTGCCAGCAGTTTAGGCTCAGGGTGGATGGGTGAGCAGTTCTTC. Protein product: CASSLGSGWMGEQFF.

The CDR3 DNA is TGTGCCAGCAGCCCCACAGCGGGGGGGCCTGAAGATACGCAGTATTTT. Protein: CASSPTAGGPEDTQYF. The J gene is TRBJ2-3, the V gene TRBV9; TRBD2 agrees at 10 bases. The CDR3 length is 16 residues. Trimming took 4 bases from V and 5 from J; bases not matched to a gene: 10. Germline CDR1 and CDR2: SGDLS and YYNGEE.

CDR3 protein: CASSLGQGYPYEQYF. Here the CDR3 DNA reads TGTGCCAGTAGTCTGGGACAGGGATATCCCTACGAGCAGTACTTC. The V and J genes are TRBV19 and TRBJ2-7; 9 bases line up with TRBD1. The CDR3 is made up of 15 amino acids. J lost 2 bases, V lost 5 bases, and 7 bases had no gene match. Germline V gene lookup returns CDR1 LNHDA and CDR2 SQIVND (reference sequence).

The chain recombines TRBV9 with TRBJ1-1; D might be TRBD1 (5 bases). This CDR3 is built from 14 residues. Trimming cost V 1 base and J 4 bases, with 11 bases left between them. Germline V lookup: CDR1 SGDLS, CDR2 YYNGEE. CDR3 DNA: TGTGCCAGCAGCGTACCGGGGGAGGTCACTGAAGCTTTCTTT. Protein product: CASSVPGEVTEAFF.

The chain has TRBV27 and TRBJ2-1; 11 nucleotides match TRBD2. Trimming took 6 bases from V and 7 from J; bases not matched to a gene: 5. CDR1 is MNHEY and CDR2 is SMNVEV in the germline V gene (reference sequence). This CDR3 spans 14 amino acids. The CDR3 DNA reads TGTGCCAGCAGGCTAGCGGGGGGTGGAAATGAGCAGTTCTTC. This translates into CASRLAGGGNEQFF.

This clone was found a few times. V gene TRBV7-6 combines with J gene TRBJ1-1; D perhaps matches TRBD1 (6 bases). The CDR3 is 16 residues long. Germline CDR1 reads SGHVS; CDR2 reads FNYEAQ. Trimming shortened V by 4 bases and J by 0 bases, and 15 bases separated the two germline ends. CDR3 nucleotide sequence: TGTGCCAGCAGCTCTGGGGACACCATCTTGAACACTGAAGCTTTCTTT. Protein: CASSSGDTILNTEAFF. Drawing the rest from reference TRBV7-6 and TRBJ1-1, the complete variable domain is GAGVSQSPRYKVTKRGQDVALRCDPISGHVSLYWYRQALGQGPEFLTYFNYEAQQDKSGLPNDRFSAERPEGSISTLTIQRTEQRDSAMYRCASSSGDTILNTEAFFGQGTRLTVV.

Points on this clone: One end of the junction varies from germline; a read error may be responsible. CDR3 nucleotide sequence: TGTGCCAGCAGAGAAGGTAGCCTGAGGACCCAGTACTTC. As protein: CASREGSLRTQYF. The chain joins TRBV6-1 to TRBJ2-5; D remains ambiguous. Germline CDR1 reads MNHNS; CDR2 reads SASEGT. The CDR3 contains 13 residues.

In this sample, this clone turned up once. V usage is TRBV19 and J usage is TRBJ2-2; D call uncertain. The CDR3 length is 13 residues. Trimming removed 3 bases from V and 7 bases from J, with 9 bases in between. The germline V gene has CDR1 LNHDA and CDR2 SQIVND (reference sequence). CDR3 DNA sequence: TGTGCCAGTAGTATTTTATCGAGCGGGGAGCTGTTTTTT. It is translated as CASSILSSGELFF.

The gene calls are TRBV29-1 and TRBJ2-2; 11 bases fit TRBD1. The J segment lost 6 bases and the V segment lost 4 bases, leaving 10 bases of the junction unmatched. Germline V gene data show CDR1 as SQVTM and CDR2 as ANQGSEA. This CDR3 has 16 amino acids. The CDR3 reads CSVARTGGRGAGELFF. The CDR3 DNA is TGCAGCGTTGCCCGGACAGGGGGCCGGGGTGCCGGGGAGCTGTTTTTT.

The CDR3 nucleotides are TGTGCCAGCAGTTACCGGGGTGGCCAAGAGACCCAGTACTTC. Protein sequence: CASSYRGGQETQYF. The gene calls are TRBV6-8 and TRBJ2-5, with D maybe TRBD2 (5 bases). From germline, CDR1 is MNHGY and CDR2 SAAAGT. The CDR3 length is 14 residues. V lost 2 bases and J lost 1, with 8 bases in between.

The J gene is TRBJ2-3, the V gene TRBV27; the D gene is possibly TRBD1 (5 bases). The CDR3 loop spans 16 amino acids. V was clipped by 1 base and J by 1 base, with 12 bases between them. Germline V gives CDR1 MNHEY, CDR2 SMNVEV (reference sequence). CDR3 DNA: TGTGCCAGCAGTTTATTTCAGGGTTGGGGCACAGATACGCAGTATTTT. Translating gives CASSLFQGWGTDTQYF.

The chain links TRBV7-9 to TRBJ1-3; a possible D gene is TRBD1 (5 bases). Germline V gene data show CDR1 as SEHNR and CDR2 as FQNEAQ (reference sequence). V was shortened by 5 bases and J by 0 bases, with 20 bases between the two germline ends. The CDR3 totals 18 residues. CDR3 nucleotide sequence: TGTGCCAGCAGCCTAGAATACATAGGACAACTCTCTGGAAACACCATATATTTT. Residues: CASSLEYIGQLSGNTIYF.

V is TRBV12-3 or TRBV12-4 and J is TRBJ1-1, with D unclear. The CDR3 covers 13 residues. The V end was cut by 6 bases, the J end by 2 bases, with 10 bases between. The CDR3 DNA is TGTGCCAGCAGCCTTGGGCTAAACACTGAAGCTTTCTTT. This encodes CASSLGLNTEAFF.

CDR3 sequence reads: CASSDRGTFNEQFF. CDR3 nucleotides: TGTGCCAGCAGTGACAGGGGGACGTTCAATGAGCAGTTCTTC. The rearrangement joins TRBV2 to TRBJ2-1, with 7 bases lining up with TRBD1. Germline V gene sequence: CDR1 SNHLY, CDR2 FYNNEI. J gave up 6 bases and V 3 bases, and 5 bases lay outside the gene matches. The CDR3 covers 14 residues.

The CDR3 nucleotides are TGTGCCAGTAGCCTACTAGCGGGAGAGACCCAGTACTTC. Translating it yields CASSLLAGETQYF. This rearrangement joins TRBV19 to TRBJ2-5, with 9 bases identical to TRBD2. Germline CDR1 and CDR2: LNHDA and SQIVND (reference sequence). This CDR3 contains 13 residues. With 6 bases clipped from V and 4 bases from J, the junction kept 3 bases outside the gene matches. The full variable domain, in which reference TRBV19 and TRBJ2-5 provide the parts outside the CDR3, is DGGITQSPKYLFRKEGQNVTLSCEQNLNHDAMYWYRQDPGQGLRLIYYSQIVNDFQKGDIAEGYSVSREKKESFPLTVTSAQKNPTAFYLCASSLLAGETQYFGPGTRLLVL.